The 11 T cell receptor beta chains presented below share a single source sample, sequenced in a study of lung T cells in sarcoidosis with Löfgren's syndrome. TCRdb re-analysed the reads in MiXCR, keeping a single row per CDR3 protein. The profile shows thousands of distinct CDR3 sequences, just under 20% of them singletons. Sample: CD4+ T cells from bronchoalveolar lavage. The origin of the receptors is a human donor with sarcoidosis (Löfgren's syndrome or another form), or a control subject (not recorded which).

This clonotype was observed many times. The chain has TRBV20-1 and TRBJ2-1, with unresolved D. The CDR3 contains 15 residues. The V gene lost 2 bases and the J gene lost 3 bases, with 14 bases spanning the gap. Germline CDR1 reads DFQATT; CDR2 reads SNEGSKA (reference sequence). The CDR3 loop reads CSARRLAQIYNEQFF. In nucleotides, the CDR3 is TGCAGTGCTAGAAGACTCGCCCAGATCTACAATGAGCAGTTCTTC.

This clonotype was seen at least ten times. V usage is TRBV11-3 and J usage is TRBJ2-2; no firm D call. This CDR3 spans 14 amino acids. The V gene's germline CDR1 is SGHNT and CDR2 YENEEA. The V gene lost 5 bases and the J gene lost 6 bases, with 13 bases spanning the gap. The CDR3 nucleotides read TGTGCCAGCAGCCCCGGGCCGGCGGCCGGGGAGCTGTTTTTT. Its protein product is CASSPGPAAGELFF. Together with reference TRBV11-3 and TRBJ2-2, the CDR3 gives the full variable domain: EAGVVQSPRYKIIEKKQPVAFWCNPISGHNTLYWYLQNLGQGPELLIRYENEEAVDDSQLPKDRFSAERLKGVDSTLKIQPAELGDSAVYLCASSPGPAAGELFFGEGSRLTVL.

This clonotype is labeled as medium-sized. The chain employs TRBV28 and TRBJ2-3, with 7 positions matching TRBD1. After removal of 5 bases from V and 6 bases from J, the junction contained 2 bases not matched to a gene. Germline loops: CDR1 MDHEN, CDR2 SYDVKM. This CDR3 spans 12 amino acids. CDR3 protein: CASSQGVDTQYF. The CDR3 DNA reads as TGTGCCAGCAGTCAGGGGGTTGATACGCAGTATTTT. Full variable domain (remainder filled in from reference TRBV28 and TRBJ2-3): DVKVTQSSRYLVKRTGEKVFLECVQDMDHENMFWYRQDPGLGLRLIYFSYDVKMKEKGDIPEGYSVSREKKERFSLILESASTNQTSMYLCASSQGVDTQYFGPGTRLTVL.

This clonotype has ten or more counts. The gene calls are TRBV6-6 and TRBJ2-1; 9 nucleotides match TRBD2. The germline CDR1 and CDR2 sequences are MNHNY and SVGAGI (reference sequence). This CDR3 is 16 amino acids long. V was clipped by 2 bases and J by 1 base; unmatched bases: 3. The CDR3 sequence is CASSYGAGGSYNEQFF. The CDR3 DNA is TGTGCCAGCAGTTACGGTGCGGGGGGGTCCTACAATGAGCAGTTCTTC.

This clonotype was counted at least ten times. The genes are TRBV6-1 and TRBJ2-7; D gene unclear. Germline-derived CDR1 and CDR2 are MNHNS and SASEGT. V lost 2 bases and J 2 bases, leaving 16 bases between the germline ends. The CDR3 contains 16 residues. CDR3 sequence (DNA): TGTGCCAGCAGTGAAATCACCTGGCAAGGGCCCTACGAGCAGTACTTC. Translation gives CASSEITWQGPYEQYF.

This clonotype came up many times. The chain combines TRBV5-4 with TRBJ2-7; possibly TRBD2 for D (5 bases). The CDR3 has 14 residues. CDR1 and CDR2 (germline): SGHNT, YYREEE (reference sequence). Trimming removed 3 bases at V and 5 bases at J, with 15 bases between. The CDR3 nucleotides are TGTGCCAGCAGCTCCACCCTCACTAGTGACGAGCAGTACTTC. Amino acids: CASSSTLTSDEQYF.

This clonotype was seen at least ten times. J is TRBJ2-1 and V is TRBV7-8; possibly TRBD1 for D (6 bases). Trimming removed 6 bases at V and 9 bases at J, with 12 bases between. In germline, CDR1 is SGHVS, CDR2 FQNEAQ. The CDR3 length is 12 residues. CDR3 in DNA: TGTGCCAGCAGTTACAGGGACGGTGAGCAGTTCTTC. Its protein product is CASSYRDGEQFF.

By share, this clonotype ranks as medium-sized. The CDR3 spells CSARGGVETQYF. In DNA form, the CDR3 reads TGCAGTGCTAGAGGGGGCGTTGAGACCCAGTACTTC. This chain links TRBV20-1 with TRBJ2-5, with a tentative D call TRBD1 (5 bases). With 1 base removed from V and 5 bases from J, the gap between germline ends came to 8 bases. This CDR3 has 12 amino acids. Per the germline V gene, CDR1 is DFQATT and CDR2 is SNEGSKA (reference sequence).

Ten or more counts support this clonotype. The chain couples TRBV28 to TRBJ1-4, with TRBD1 matching over 8 bases. With 5 bases clipped from V and 10 bases from J, the junction kept 9 bases outside the gene matches. The CDR3 contains 14 residues. Per the germline V gene, CDR1 is MDHEN and CDR2 is SYDVKM. The CDR3 nucleotides are TGTGCCAGCAGTAAGACAGGGGCCGGGGGAAAACTGTTTTTT. Translated, it gives CASSKTGAGGKLFF.

This clonotype was observed many times. The chain carries TRBV6-2 or TRBV6-3 and TRBJ2-2, with unresolved D. The V and J ends lost 5 bases and 0 bases respectively, with 1 base between them. This CDR3 has 12 residues. CDR1 and CDR2 (germline): MNHEY, SVGEGT. The CDR3: CASSTNTGELFF. The CDR3 DNA sequence: TGTGCCAGCAGTACGAACACCGGGGAGCTGTTTTTT.

This clonotype has only a few counts. The chain is built from TRBV19 and TRBJ2-3; 8 nucleotides align to TRBD1. CDR3 length equals 14 residues. In germline, CDR1 is LNHDA, CDR2 SQIVND (reference sequence). The V and J ends lost 4 bases and 5 bases, in that order; junction bases with no gene match: 5. The DNA of the CDR3 is TGTGCCAGTAGTACGACCGACAGGGGAGATACGCAGTATTTT. Protein product: CASSTTDRGDTQYF.